Below are 31 T cell receptor beta chains sequenced from a single sample in a study of blood T cell repertoires in COVID-19. TCRdb's table, derived via immunoSEQ multiplex PCR, lists solely in-frame clones and lacks some. Of 300,000 to 400,000 clones listed, approximately 88% were seen once; the top ten hold 0.95% to 1%. The sequencing sample was made of PBMCs or T cells enriched from blood (not recorded which). The receptors were sampled from a woman younger than 45 with acute COVID-19.

This sequence joins TRBV24-1 and TRBJ2-2; D may be TRBD1 (6 bases). CDR3 length: 15 amino acids. V lost 7 bases, J lost 6 bases, and 17 bases lay in between. Germline-derived CDR1 and CDR2 are KGHDR and SFDVKD. The CDR3 DNA sequence: TGTGCCACCAGCTCAACAGGGATGAGGGCCGGGGAGCTGTTTTTT. Translation gives CATSSTGMRAGELFF.

The V and J genes are TRBV24-1 and TRBJ2-3; TRBD2 matches 12 bases. The CDR3 is 16 amino acids. V gave up 7 bases and J gave up 2 bases; unmatched junction bases: 6. CDR1 is KGHDR, CDR2 SFDVKD, per germline. CDR3 sequence reads: CATSHLAGGLTDTQYF. The CDR3 region has the DNA TGTGCCACCAGCCACCTAGCGGGGGGGCTCACAGATACGCAGTATTTT.

There are a few counts of this clone. This sequence joins TRBV6-4 and TRBJ1-5; 7 bases align to TRBD1. The CDR3 is made up of 16 amino acids. V shed 5 bases, J shed 2 bases, and the junction held 9 bases outside the gene matches. From germline, CDR1 is MRHNA and CDR2 SNTAGT. CDR3 loop: CASSIQGFWGNQPQHF. The CDR3 DNA is TGTGCCAGCAGTATACAGGGGTTTTGGGGCAATCAGCCCCAGCATTTT.

This rearrangement joins TRBV9 to TRBJ1-5; TRBD1 is a possible D gene (5 bases). Trimming removed 3 bases at V and 3 bases at J, with 13 bases between. The CDR3 covers 15 residues. The germline CDR1 and CDR2 sequences are SGDLS and YYNGEE. The CDR3 sequence is CASSANQGDNQPQHF. CDR3 DNA sequence: TGTGCCAGCAGCGCAAATCAGGGTGACAATCAGCCCCAGCATTTT.

The chain employs TRBV3-1 (or the pseudogene TRBV3-2) and TRBJ2-7, with D perhaps matching TRBD2 (6 bases). V dropped 4 bases and J dropped 0 bases, with 13 bases sitting between them. The germline gives CDR1 LGHDT, CDR2 YNNKEL (reference sequence). The CDR3 is 15 amino acids. CDR3 DNA: TGTGCCAGCAGCCCGGGAGCCACGAGCTCCTACGAGCAGTACTTC. Translating gives CASSPGATSSYEQYF.

The chain employs TRBV6-5 and TRBJ2-4, with TRBD1 identical over 7 bases. The length of the CDR3 is 15 residues. The ends lost 7 bases at V and 0 bases at J; junction bases unmatched: 6. Germline CDR1 is MNHEY and CDR2 is SVGAGI. CDR3 protein: CASTTGDLAKNIQYF. In DNA form, the CDR3 reads TGTGCCAGCACCACAGGGGACCTAGCCAAAAACATTCAGTACTTC.

The CDR3 nucleotides are TGTGCCTGGAGTTTCTTTAGCGGGGGCCCTTCCTCTGGGGCCAACGTCCTGACTTTC. Amino acids: CAWSFFSGGPSSGANVLTF. J is TRBJ2-6 and V is TRBV30; 9 bases fit TRBD2. Germline loops: CDR1 GTSNPN, CDR2 SVGIG (reference sequence). The CDR3 runs to 19 residues. Losses at the gene ends were 2 bases for V and 0 bases for J; bases not matched to a gene: 11.

This clone was seen only once. The CDR3 DNA sequence: TGCGCCAGCAGCTTTAGCGGTACTAGCACAGATACGCAGTATTTT. This sequence encodes CASSFSGTSTDTQYF. The rearrangement links TRBV5-1 to TRBJ2-3; possibly TRBD2 for D (6 bases). V was shortened by 2 bases and J by 0 bases, with 10 bases between the two germline ends. The CDR3 runs to 15 residues. In germline, CDR1 is SGHRS, CDR2 YFSETQ.

The genes are TRBV5-4 and TRBJ1-2, with D perhaps matching TRBD1 (6 bases). The CDR3 runs to 15 residues. V was trimmed by 4 bases and J by 8 bases, leaving 21 bases between them. The V gene's germline CDR1 is SGHNT and CDR2 YYREEE (reference sequence). The DNA of the CDR3 is TGTGCCAGCAGCCCACGGCCGGGACACCCAATAGGCTACACCTTC. It is translated as CASSPRPGHPIGYTF.

This chain links TRBV5-1 with TRBJ1-2; D is unclear. Germline CDR1 SGHRS, CDR2 YFSETQ. This CDR3 is 18 amino acids long. V lost 0 bases, J lost 4 bases, and 22 bases lay in between. The CDR3 reads CASSLAGAATQRRYGYTF. The CDR3 nucleotides read TGCGCCAGCAGCTTGGCCGGTGCGGCAACCCAAAGACGCTATGGCTACACCTTC.

This chain connects TRBV2 to TRBJ1-1, with 11 bases aligning to TRBD1. Germline CDR1 and CDR2: SNHLY and FYNNEI. The V segment lost 7 bases and the J segment 4 bases; nucleotides outside the gene matches: 2. This CDR3 comprises 13 residues. This CDR3 reads CASTDRGLTEAFF. As DNA, the CDR3 is TGTGCCAGCACGGACAGGGGGCTCACTGAAGCTTTCTTT.

This chain connects TRBV3-1 (or the pseudogene TRBV3-2) to TRBJ2-5; TRBD1 might be the D (6 bases). There are 13 residues in the CDR3. Looked up from germline, CDR1 is LGHDT and CDR2 is YNNKEL (reference sequence). V was pared by 6 bases and J by 1 base, with 9 bases between. CDR3 region: CASSGQSQETQYF. The CDR3 DNA reads as TGTGCCAGCAGTGGACAGTCCCAAGAGACCCAGTACTTC.

The J gene is TRBJ1-1, the V gene TRBV7-2, with D unclear. Trimming pared 5 bases from V and 4 bases from J, leaving 17 bases between. CDR3 size: 15 residues. CDR1 is SGHTA and CDR2 is FQGNSA in the germline V gene. CDR3 protein: CASSPKLGVFTEAFF. Written as DNA, the CDR3 is TGTGCCAGCAGCCCCAAACTCGGTGTGTTCACTGAAGCTTTCTTT.

This sequence joins TRBV18 and TRBJ1-4, with 7 bases identical to TRBD1. The CDR3 has 18 residues. After removal of 2 bases from V and 10 bases from J, the junction contained 19 bases not matched to a gene. Germline V gives CDR1 KGHSH, CDR2 LQKENI. In nucleotides, the CDR3 is TGTGCCAGCTCACCATTTCACCCCTCGACAGGGCGTTTTGGAAAACTGTTTTTT. Residues: CASSPFHPSTGRFGKLFF.

Only a few counts were recorded for this clone. This sequence joins TRBV7-8 and TRBJ2-7, with D possibly TRBD1 on 5 matching bases. Trimming left V 5 bases short and J 2 bases short, with 16 bases between. Germline V gene data show CDR1 as SGHVS and CDR2 as FQNEAQ. This CDR3 region has 15 residues. The CDR3 is CASSPIPGITYEQYF. CDR3 nucleotide sequence: TGTGCCAGCAGCCCGATACCAGGGATCACCTACGAGCAGTACTTC.

The chain employs TRBV20-1 and TRBJ1-2; maybe TRBD1 (6 bases). From germline, CDR1 is DFQATT and CDR2 SNEGSKA (reference sequence). This CDR3 is built from 13 residues. Deletions cut 3 bases from V and 6 bases from J, with 14 bases between. The CDR3 sequence: CSASNWDKDGYTF. The CDR3 nucleotides read TGCAGTGCTAGTAACTGGGACAAGGATGGCTACACCTTC.

The chain recombines TRBV6-5 with TRBJ2-7; D is possibly TRBD1 (5 bases). Trimming stripped 6 bases from V and 0 bases from J, with 15 bases between. The CDR3 consists of 15 residues. From germline, CDR1 is MNHEY and CDR2 SVGAGI. The CDR3: CASSWEQANSYEQYF. The CDR3 nucleotides are TGTGCCAGCAGCTGGGAACAGGCCAACTCCTACGAGCAGTACTTC.

This sequence joins TRBV30 and TRBJ1-6; D is perhaps TRBD1 (5 bases). CDR1 GTSNPN and CDR2 SVGIG come from the germline V gene (reference sequence). Between the trimmed V and J ends, which lost 2 bases and 10 bases, there was a span of 15 bases. This CDR3 is built from 14 residues. Here the CDR3 reads CAWSKGRDQSPLHF. The CDR3 DNA sequence: TGTGCCTGGAGTAAGGGCAGGGATCAGTCACCCCTCCACTTT.

This sequence joins TRBV3-1 (or the pseudogene TRBV3-2) and TRBJ1-2; perhaps TRBD1 as D (5 bases). This CDR3 has 19 amino acids. Germline V gene data show CDR1 as LGHDT and CDR2 as YNNKEL (reference sequence). Trimming left V 1 base short and J 4 bases short, with 25 bases between. CDR3 sequence reads: CASSQARAPGFPPIYGYTF. The CDR3 DNA reads TGTGCCAGCAGCCAAGCCCGAGCGCCAGGGTTCCCGCCAATCTATGGCTACACCTTC.

This clone has a single count. V usage is TRBV7-2 and J usage is TRBJ1-2; TRBD1 agrees at 8 bases. CDR1 and CDR2 (germline): SGHTA, FQGNSA. The length of the CDR3 is 14 residues. V trimming: 1 base; J trimming: 7 bases; junction bases outside the gene matches: 5. The CDR3 reads CASSLGAGGRGYTF. The CDR3 DNA reads TGTGCCAGCAGCTTAGGGGCAGGGGGCCGTGGCTACACCTTC.

The J gene is TRBJ1-1, the V gene TRBV7-9, with 7 bases matching TRBD1. Trimming took 1 base from V and 5 from J; bases not matched to a gene: 10. The CDR3 sequence is 16 residues long. Germline-derived CDR1 and CDR2 are SEHNR and FQNEAQ (reference sequence). DNA of the CDR3: TGTGCCAGCAGCTTAGTACCTACAGGGGCCGGTACTGAAGCTTTCTTT. This encodes CASSLVPTGAGTEAFF.

This sequence joins TRBV11-2 and TRBJ1-1, with a weak D call TRBD1 (6 bases). V lost 1 base to trimming and J lost 4 bases, with 13 bases between them. This CDR3 has 15 residues. CDR1 is SGHAT and CDR2 is FQNNGV in the germline V gene. The CDR3 DNA reads as TGTGCCAGCAGCTTAGCCCGCAGGGGTGGCACTGAAGCTTTCTTT. It encodes CASSLARRGGTEAFF.

This clone was observed a handful of times. The chain combines TRBV2 with TRBJ1-6, with D unclear. CDR1 SNHLY and CDR2 FYNNEI come from the germline V gene. CDR3 length: 14 amino acids. Deletions cut 5 bases from V and 9 bases from J, with 14 bases between. This CDR3 reads CASSKTSNASPLHF. The CDR3, as DNA: TGTGCCAGCAGTAAGACATCAAATGCTTCACCCCTCCACTTT. Using reference TRBV2 and TRBJ1-6 for the parts outside the CDR3, the full variable domain is EPEVTQTPSHQVTQMGQEVILRCVPISNHLYFYWYRQILGQKVEFLVSFYNNEISEKSEIFDDQFSVERPDGSNFTLKIRSTKLEDSAMYFCASSKTSNASPLHFGNGTRLTVT.

The genes are TRBV5-1 and TRBJ1-4; 9 bases agree with TRBD1. In germline, CDR1 is SGHRS, CDR2 YFSETQ. V shed 6 bases and J 4 bases; nucleotides not matched to a gene: 7. This CDR3 comprises 15 residues. The CDR3 spells CASKIQGANNEKLFF. Here the CDR3 DNA reads TGCGCCAGCAAGATACAGGGGGCGAATAATGAAAAACTGTTTTTT.

The V and J genes are TRBV21-1 and TRBJ2-3; the tabulated D call, TRBD1, remains unverified against the DNA. TRBV21-1 is a known pseudogene. The CDR3 is 19 amino acids. The CDR3 nucleotides are TGTGCCAGCAGCACCCTCCGGGACAGGAGCTTTTCTAGCACAGATACGCAGTATTTT. Translating it yields CASSTLRDRSFSSTDTQYF.

The chain carries TRBV7-3 and TRBJ2-7, with 8 bases fitting TRBD1. The CDR3 spans 14 residues. CDR1 and CDR2 (germline): SGHTA, FQGTGA. V dropped 3 bases and J dropped 3; count of bases not matched to a gene: 4. CDR3 protein: CASSLAGGDYEQYF. DNA of the CDR3: TGTGCCAGCAGCTTGGCAGGGGGCGACTACGAGCAGTACTTC.

This clone came up a few times. J is TRBJ2-7 and V is TRBV5-1; 9 nucleotides align to TRBD2. Germline V gene sequence: CDR1 SGHRS, CDR2 YFSETQ. Trimming removed 0 bases from V and 3 bases from J; junction bases left unmatched: 7. The CDR3 length is 16 residues. The CDR3 reads CASSLDGSGGLYEQYF. The DNA of the CDR3 is TGCGCCAGCAGCTTGGATGGTAGCGGGGGCCTCTACGAGCAGTACTTC.

The rearrangement uses TRBV6-5 and TRBJ2-3; D possibly corresponds to TRBD2 (6 bases). The V end was cut by 7 bases, the J end by 4 bases, with 15 bases between. The CDR3 has 14 amino acids. From germline, CDR1 is MNHEY and CDR2 SVGAGI. The CDR3 DNA reads as TGTGCCAGCACTCCTGCAGGAGGGGCAGATACGCAGTATTTT. Translation gives CASTPAGGADTQYF.

The chain couples TRBV5-1 to TRBJ1-4, with D unclear. The germline gives CDR1 SGHRS, CDR2 YFSETQ. The CDR3 is 13 amino acids. The V and J ends lost 2 bases and 8 bases respectively, with 10 bases between them. DNA of the CDR3: TGCGCCAGCAGCTTTACAGTCCCAGAAAAACTGTTTTTT. Translated, it gives CASSFTVPEKLFF.

V and J are TRBV2 and TRBJ2-7, with D perhaps matching TRBD2 (6 bases). CDR3 length: 14 amino acids. Trimming took off 9 bases at V and 5 bases at J, with 20 bases between the two ends. Per the germline V gene, CDR1 is SNHLY and CDR2 is FYNNEI. In DNA, the CDR3 is TGTGCCAGTCTTAATGGGGCGGGGACCGACGAGCAGTACTTC. Its protein product is CASLNGAGTDEQYF.

CDR3 DNA sequence: TGTGCCACCAGTGATACAGGGGTCTATGGCTACACCTTC. It encodes CATSDTGVYGYTF. V is TRBV24-1 and J is TRBJ1-2; 7 nucleotides align to TRBD1. The trim removed 3 bases at V and 4 bases at J, leaving 1 base unmatched. The CDR3 consists of 13 residues. CDR1 is KGHDR and CDR2 is SFDVKD in the germline V gene.